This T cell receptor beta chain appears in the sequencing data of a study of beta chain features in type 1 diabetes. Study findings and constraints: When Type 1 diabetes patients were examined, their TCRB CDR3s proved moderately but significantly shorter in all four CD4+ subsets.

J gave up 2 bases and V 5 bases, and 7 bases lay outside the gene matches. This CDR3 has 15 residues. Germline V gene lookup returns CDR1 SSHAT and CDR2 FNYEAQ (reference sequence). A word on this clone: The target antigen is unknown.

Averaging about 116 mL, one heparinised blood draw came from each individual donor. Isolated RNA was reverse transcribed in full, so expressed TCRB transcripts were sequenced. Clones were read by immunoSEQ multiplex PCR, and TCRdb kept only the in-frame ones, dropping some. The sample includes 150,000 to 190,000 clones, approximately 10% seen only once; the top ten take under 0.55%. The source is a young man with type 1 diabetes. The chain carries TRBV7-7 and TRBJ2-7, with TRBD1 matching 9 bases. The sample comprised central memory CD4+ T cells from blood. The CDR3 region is CASSQGQGPTYEQYF. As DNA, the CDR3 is TGTGCCAGCAGCCAGGGACAGGGACCTACCTACGAGCAGTACTTC. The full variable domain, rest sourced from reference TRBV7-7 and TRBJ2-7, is GAGVSQSPRYKVTKRGQDVTLRCDPISSHATLYWYQQALGQGPEFLTYFNYEAQPDKSGLPSDRFSAERPEGSISTLTIQRTEQRDSAMYRCASSQGQGPTYEQYFGPGTRLTVT.